One sample yielded the 25 T cell receptor beta chains listed below, sequenced in a study of PD-L1 blockade in urothelial cancer. Generated by immunoSEQ multiplex PCR, the TCRdb table keeps only in-frame clones and is missing some. Of 100,000 or so clones detected, under 85% appear once; the ten largest clones hold more than 2%. The source was PBMCs, collected around atezolizumab (anti-PD-L1) treatment. Source of these receptors: a man in his fifties with urothelial cancer.

In this sample, this clone turned up a few times. The V and J genes are TRBV2 and TRBJ1-2; possible D gene TRBD1, 5 bases. CDR1 is SNHLY, CDR2 FYNNEI, per germline. Trimming shortened V by 9 bases and J by 4 bases, and 21 bases separated the two germline ends. The CDR3 contains 15 residues. The CDR3 region has the DNA TGTGCCAGGGGAGGGGATTGGCGAGAGACCTATGGCTACACCTTC. It codes for CARGGDWRETYGYTF.

CDR3 sequence: CASSAVSSGRGETQYF. The CDR3 DNA reads TGTGCCAGCAGCGCCGTCTCTAGCGGGAGAGGTGAGACCCAGTACTTC. This chain links TRBV9 with TRBJ2-5, with 10 bases identical to TRBD2. CDR3 size: 16 residues. Trimming removed 3 bases from V and 5 bases from J; junction bases left unmatched: 10. Looked up from germline, CDR1 is SGDLS and CDR2 is YYNGEE.

This clone has just a few counts. This sequence joins TRBV5-1 and TRBJ1-4; no reliable D call. Germline CDR1 is SGHRS and CDR2 is YFSETQ. V lost 4 bases to trimming and J lost 7 bases, with 14 bases between them. This CDR3 contains 14 residues. The CDR3 DNA reads as TGCGCCAGCAGCCCCACCCTTGGCGGTGAAAAACTGTTTTTT. It yields the protein CASSPTLGGEKLFF. The full variable domain, its missing parts supplied by reference TRBV5-1 and TRBJ1-4, is KAGVTQTPRYLIKTRGQQVTLSCSPISGHRSVSWYQQTPGQGLQFLFEYFSETQRNKGNFPGRFSGRQFSNSRSEMNVSTLELGDSALYLCASSPTLGGEKLFFGSGTQLSVL.

As for this clone: Different DNA sequences within this sample yield the same CDR3. The chain uses TRBV30 and TRBJ1-1; 8 nucleotides align to TRBD1. V gave up 2 bases and J gave up 8 bases; unmatched junction bases: 4. The CDR3 sequence is 12 residues long. Germline V gives CDR1 GTSNPN, CDR2 SVGIG (reference sequence). DNA of the CDR3: TGTGCCTGGAGTAGGACAGGGTCGGAAGCTTTCTTT. Protein: CAWSRTGSEAFF.

The chain couples TRBV28 to TRBJ1-2; D not resolved. CDR1 and CDR2 (germline): MDHEN, SYDVKM. The CDR3 contains 12 residues. V lost 5 bases and J 4 bases, leaving 8 bases between the germline ends. In DNA form, the CDR3 reads TGTGCCAGCAGTCCGGAGGCCTATGGCTACACCTTC. Residues: CASSPEAYGYTF.

This chain joins TRBV27 and TRBJ1-1; 7 nucleotides agree with TRBD1. V lost 6 bases, J lost 4 bases, and 14 bases stayed unmatched. This CDR3 spans 16 amino acids. The germline V gene encodes CDR1 MNHEY and CDR2 SMNVEV (reference sequence). The CDR3 coding sequence is TGTGCCAGCAGCCCGCAAATGACAGGGCGAGTCACTGAAGCTTTCTTT. This gives the protein CASSPQMTGRVTEAFF.

The V call is TRBV7-9, the J call TRBJ1-2, with 8 bases matching TRBD1. J lost 4 bases, V lost 5 bases, and 12 bases had no gene match. The V gene's germline CDR1 is SEHNR and CDR2 FQNEAQ (reference sequence). The CDR3 spans 16 residues. The DNA for the CDR3 is TGTGCCAGCAGCCCGACAGGACAGGGCGTTATCTATGGCTACACCTTC. As protein: CASSPTGQGVIYGYTF.

The chain recombines TRBV19 with TRBJ2-2, with 13 bases aligning to TRBD2. The CDR3 is 21 amino acids. Losses at the gene ends were 4 bases for V and 3 bases for J; bases not matched to a gene: 17. CDR1 and CDR2 (germline): LNHDA, SQIVND (reference sequence). CDR3 region: CASSRKGKGSTSGRHTGELFF. CDR3 in DNA: TGTGCCAGTAGTAGGAAAGGGAAAGGCTCGACTAGCGGGAGGCACACCGGGGAGCTGTTTTTT.

This clone has a handful of counts. The chain is built from TRBV27 and TRBJ2-7; 8 bases line up with TRBD1. Germline-derived CDR1 and CDR2 are MNHEY and SMNVEV (reference sequence). This CDR3 is built from 15 residues. Trimming at V came to 5 bases and at J to 3 bases, leaving 9 bases not matched to a gene. The CDR3 reads CASSAPDRAYYEQYF. CDR3 nucleotide sequence: TGTGCCAGCAGTGCCCCGGACAGGGCTTACTACGAGCAGTACTTC.

This clone was detected only once. The chain joins TRBV5-8 to TRBJ1-5; 9 nucleotides agree with TRBD1. This CDR3 region has 15 residues. Germline CDR1 is SGHTS and CDR2 is YDEGEE. With 4 bases clipped from V and 4 bases from J, the junction kept 6 bases outside the gene matches. The chain's CDR3 is CASSPVGTGNQPQHF. CDR3 in DNA: TGTGCCAGCAGCCCAGTAGGGACAGGGAATCAGCCCCAGCATTTT.

The rearrangement uses TRBV18 and TRBJ2-1; 7 bases agree with TRBD2. This CDR3 is built from 16 residues. Trimming at V came to 2 bases and at J to 5 bases, leaving 9 bases not matched to a gene. In germline, CDR1 is KGHSH, CDR2 LQKENI. The CDR3 region has the DNA TGTGCCAGCTCACCAAACTCCGCCGGGACTAACAATGAGCAGTTCTTC. This translates into CASSPNSAGTNNEQFF.

This chain uses TRBV28 with TRBJ2-2, with a tentative D call TRBD2 (5 bases). The CDR3 loop spans 13 amino acids. CDR1 is MDHEN and CDR2 is SYDVKM in the germline V gene. The V end was cut by 7 bases, the J end by 5 bases, with 11 bases between. Here the CDR3 reads CASIPPGTGELFF. DNA for the CDR3: TGTGCCAGCATCCCCCCGGGGACCGGGGAGCTGTTTTTT. Together with reference TRBV28 and TRBJ2-2, the CDR3 gives the full variable domain: DVKVTQSSRYLVKRTGEKVFLECVQDMDHENMFWYRQDPGLGLRLIYFSYDVKMKEKGDIPEGYSVSREKKERFSLILESASTNQTSMYLCASIPPGTGELFFGEGSRLTVL.

The J gene is TRBJ2-1, the V gene TRBV5-1; TRBD1 is a possible D gene (5 bases). V dropped 4 bases and J dropped 15 bases, with 20 bases sitting between them. CDR3 length equals 13 residues. CDR1 is SGHRS, CDR2 YFSETQ, per germline. For the CDR3, the DNA is TGCGCCAGCAGCCCCGTCCTGACAGATTCTTGGTTCTTC. Amino acid sequence: CASSPVLTDSWFF. The entire variable domain, with the rest obtained from reference TRBV5-1 and TRBJ2-1, is as follows: KAGVTQTPRYLIKTRGQQVTLSCSPISGHRSVSWYQQTPGQGLQFLFEYFSETQRNKGNFPGRFSGRQFSNSRSEMNVSTLELGDSALYLCASSPVLTDSWFFGPGTRLTVL.

This sequence joins TRBV10-3 and TRBJ2-7; TRBD2 matches 8 bases. Looked up from germline, CDR1 is ENHRY and CDR2 is SYGVKD. J lost 4 bases, V lost 11 bases, and 19 bases had no gene match. This CDR3 is built from 16 residues. CDR3 DNA: TGTGCCGCCAGTAGAAATAGCGGGAAGGCGTCTTACGAGCAGTACTTC. It encodes CAASRNSGKASYEQYF.

This clone was detected once. The chain employs TRBV5-1 and TRBJ2-5; perhaps TRBD1 as D (6 bases). Germline CDR1 reads SGHRS; CDR2 reads YFSETQ. The CDR3 totals 15 residues. V lost 4 bases and J lost 2, with 15 bases in between. CDR3: CASSPGQLIQETQYF. As DNA, the CDR3 is TGCGCCAGCAGCCCCGGACAGTTGATACAAGAGACCCAGTACTTC.

This chain joins TRBV19 and TRBJ2-3, with TRBD2 identical over 15 bases. This CDR3 comprises 18 residues. With V trimmed by 5 bases and J by 3 bases, 9 bases remained unmatched. The germline gives CDR1 LNHDA, CDR2 SQIVND (reference sequence). CDR3 DNA: TGTGCCAGTAGTGGCGGACTAGCGGGAGGGCCGGGGACAGATACGCAGTATTTT. Its translation is CASSGGLAGGPGTDTQYF.

The V and J genes are TRBV11-3 and TRBJ2-5; D possibly corresponds to TRBD1 (6 bases). This CDR3 is built from 13 residues. V lost 5 bases to trimming and J lost 4 bases, with 11 bases between them. Germline values: CDR1 SGHNT, CDR2 YENEEA. The CDR3 nucleotides are TGTGCCAGCAGCCTGGGGGCAGCAGAGACCCAGTACTTC. Translation gives CASSLGAAETQYF.

The CDR3 is CSCGWNTEAFF. CDR3 DNA: TGCAGTTGCGGGTGGAACACTGAAGCTTTCTTT. V usage is TRBV20-1 and J usage is TRBJ1-1; D not resolved. V lost 8 bases to trimming and J lost 1 base, with 8 bases between them. The CDR3 sequence is 11 residues long. The germline gives CDR1 DFQATT, CDR2 SNEGSKA (reference sequence).

The chain uses TRBV27 and TRBJ2-1; TRBD2 matches 8 bases. V lost 4 bases, J lost 4 bases, and 12 bases stayed unmatched. CDR1 is MNHEY, CDR2 SMNVEV, per germline (reference sequence). This CDR3 region has 17 residues. Here the CDR3 DNA reads TGTGCCAGCAGTTCCCCCGGGGGGCGGGGGGTTTACAATGAGCAGTTCTTC. Its protein is CASSSPGGRGVYNEQFF.

The chain links TRBV28 to TRBJ1-5, with D tentatively TRBD1 (5 bases). Germline CDR1 is MDHEN and CDR2 is SYDVKM. This CDR3 is 16 amino acids long. Trimming cost V 7 bases and J 4 bases, with 20 bases left between them. The CDR3 DNA is TGTGCCAGCATCGAAATCCTGGGGGAGGGGAATCAGCCCCAGCATTTT. It codes for CASIEILGEGNQPQHF.

This sequence joins TRBV11-2 and TRBJ2-7; D gene uncertain. Germline loops: CDR1 SGHAT, CDR2 FQNNGV. Trimming left V 0 bases short and J 1 base short, with 13 bases between. This CDR3 has 16 residues. This CDR3 reads CASSLEGSSLSYEQYF. CDR3 coding DNA: TGTGCCAGCAGCTTAGAGGGTTCTAGTCTGTCCTACGAGCAGTACTTC.

The chain employs TRBV5-1 and TRBJ2-1; TRBD2 aligns across 9 bases. This CDR3 contains 15 residues. The V and J ends lost 0 bases and 4 bases, in that order; junction bases with no gene match: 2. The germline V gene encodes CDR1 SGHRS and CDR2 YFSETQ. The CDR3 sequence is CASSLGLAGYNEQFF. In DNA form, the CDR3 reads TGCGCCAGCAGCTTGGGGCTAGCGGGATACAATGAGCAGTTCTTC. The variable domain in full, with the rest retrieved from reference TRBV5-1 and TRBJ2-1, is KAGVTQTPRYLIKTRGQQVTLSCSPISGHRSVSWYQQTPGQGLQFLFEYFSETQRNKGNFPGRFSGRQFSNSRSEMNVSTLELGDSALYLCASSLGLAGYNEQFFGPGTRLTVL.

The table lists this clone with a few counts. The rearrangement links TRBV9 to TRBJ2-1, with unresolved D. The CDR3 length is 13 residues. CDR1 and CDR2 (germline): SGDLS, YYNGEE. V lost 4 bases, J lost 12 bases, and 17 bases lay in between. The CDR3 DNA follows: TGTGCCAGCAGCCCCCTCCCGGAACGAGGGCAGTTCTTC. Amino acids: CASSPLPERGQFF. The full variable domain, with the rest looked up from reference TRBV9 and TRBJ2-1, is DSGVTQTPKHLITATGQRVTLRCSPRSGDLSVYWYQQSLDQGLQFLIQYYNGEERAKGNILERFSAQQFPDLHSELNLSSLELGDSALYFCASSPLPERGQFFGPGTRLTVL.

V usage is TRBV27 and J usage is TRBJ1-3; D remains ambiguous. The CDR3 is made up of 16 amino acids. Germline V gene data show CDR1 as MNHEY and CDR2 as SMNVEV (reference sequence). Trimming cost V 0 bases and J 0 bases, with 9 bases left between them. In DNA form, the CDR3 reads TGTGCCAGCAGTTTATCTGGGAGTCTCTCTGGAAACACCATATATTTT. Protein: CASSLSGSLSGNTIYF.

This clone was seen just once. This chain links TRBV4-1 with TRBJ1-4; a weak D match, TRBD1 (5 bases). The V gene lost 5 bases and the J gene lost 0 bases, with 10 bases spanning the gap. Germline loops: CDR1 MGHRA, CDR2 YSYEKL. The CDR3 loop spans 15 amino acids. CDR3 DNA sequence: TGCGCCAGCAGCGGGAGGACAACAACTAATGAAAAACTGTTTTTT. Translation gives CASSGRTTTNEKLFF.